Listed here are 6 T cell receptor beta chains from one sample, sequenced in a study of PD-L1 blockade in urothelial cancer. This table comes from immunoSEQ multiplex PCR, and its TCRdb copy is limited to in-frame clones, with some not included. This table has about 30,000 clones, 80% to 90% appearing once. Stated time point: peripheral blood 6 weeks after treatment start. The sample in question was PBMCs, obtained around atezolizumab (anti-PD-L1) treatment. Source of these receptors: a man older than 75 with urothelial cancer.

V is TRBV5-4 and J is TRBJ2-3; no definite D call. The germline V gene encodes CDR1 SGHNT and CDR2 YYREEE (reference sequence). V was clipped by 0 bases and J by 2 bases, with 10 bases between them. CDR3 length equals 15 residues. The CDR3 DNA reads as TGTGCCAGCAGCTTGGCAGGTATACACACAGATACGCAGTATTTT. Protein sequence: CASSLAGIHTDTQYF.

The chain has TRBV10-3 and TRBJ2-1; the match to TRBD2 covers 13 bases. Germline V gives CDR1 ENHRY, CDR2 SYGVKD. The CDR3 sequence is 16 residues long. Losses at the gene ends were 4 bases for V and 2 bases for J; bases not matched to a gene: 2. In DNA, the CDR3 is TGTGCCATCAGTGGGACTAGCGGGAGACCCTACAATGAGCAGTTCTTC. Its protein is CAISGTSGRPYNEQFF.

The rearrangement uses TRBV5-1 and TRBJ2-7; D possibly corresponds to TRBD2 (6 bases). The CDR3 spans 14 residues. The V gene's germline CDR1 is SGHRS and CDR2 YFSETQ. The V gene lost 4 bases and the J gene lost 3 bases, with 14 bases spanning the gap. DNA for the CDR3: TGCGCCAGCAGCCTGTTAGGAGGGAGCTACGAGCAGTACTTC. This encodes CASSLLGGSYEQYF.

There are a few counts of this clone. The chain joins TRBV9 to TRBJ2-2; 9 positions match TRBD1. After removal of 3 bases from V and 7 bases from J, the junction contained 13 bases not matched to a gene. Germline V gives CDR1 SGDLS, CDR2 YYNGEE. The CDR3 contains 17 residues. CDR3 nucleotide sequence: TGTGCCAGCAGCGCAGGGACAGGGTCAGCGCAGCTCGGGGAGCTGTTTTTT. Encoded protein: CASSAGTGSAQLGELFF.

The chain employs TRBV7-2 and TRBJ1-1; TRBD1 might be the D (6 bases). The CDR3 is made up of 14 amino acids. Looked up from germline, CDR1 is SGHTA and CDR2 is FQGNSA. V lost 5 bases and J 3 bases, leaving 13 bases between the germline ends. The CDR3 DNA follows: TGTGCCAGCAGCCCCAGACAGGACTACACTGAAGCTTTCTTT. Translation gives CASSPRQDYTEAFF.

This clone has only a few counts. This chain uses TRBV21-1 with TRBJ1-2; TRBD1 reflects the table's D call only, with no check against the DNA. TRBV21-1 is a pseudogene. CDR3 size: 16 residues. CDR3 DNA: TGTGCCAGCAGCCCTCGACGGAGGACAGGCCCCTATGGCTACACCTTC. Its protein product is CASSPRRRTGPYGYTF.